This T cell receptor (beta chain) was sequenced for a study of cytomegalovirus exposure and HLA in healthy donors. General observations from the study: Across donors, presence/absence analyses took sequencing depth to be roughly uniform.

For this clone: Its antigen is still unknown. An end of the junction does not agree with germline; a read error may underlie this.

Germline V gene sequence: CDR1 LNHNV, CDR2 YYDKDF (reference sequence). This CDR3 has 13 residues. A multiplex PCR was run with 60 Vbeta primers and 13 Jbeta primers. Here immunoSEQ multiplex PCR was the method, and the copy in TCRdb shows in-frame clones only, minus some. This sample has 200,000 to 250,000 clones, with more than 70% found just once. The chain links TRBV15 to TRBJ2-4; possibly TRBD2 for D (5 bases). This clonotype was obtained from a human donor in good health. The sample taken for sequencing was PBMCs. The CDR3 DNA is TGTGCCACCAGCAGAGGGTACGCGGGCCCCAGTTCCTTC. Translated: CATSRGYAGPSSF. The full variable domain, completed using reference TRBV15 and TRBJ2-4, is DAMVIQNPRYQVTQFGKPVTLSCSQTLNHNVMYWYQQKSSQAPKLLFHYYDKDFNNEADTPDNFQSRRPNTSFCFLDIRSPGLGDTAMYLCATSRGYAGPSSFGAGTRLSVL.